These 8 T cell receptor beta chains were sequenced from one sample in a study of OX40 agonist ivuxolimab in advanced cancers. The repertoire was sequenced with immunoSEQ multiplex PCR; TCRdb's copy has only in-frame clones and lacks some. The sample has 120,000 or so clones, approximately 89% seen once; the top ten hold 0.25% to 0.3%. The material sequenced was CD4+ or CD8+ T cells sorted from blood, taken in a trial of the OX40 agonist ivuxolimab. The receptors were sampled from an adult with an advanced solid tumor such as melanoma, head and neck, liver or kidney cancer.

V usage is TRBV7-9 and J usage is TRBJ2-5; 8 nucleotides agree with TRBD1. The V segment lost 3 bases and the J segment 1 base; nucleotides outside the gene matches: 4. Germline assignment: CDR1 SEHNR and CDR2 FQNEAQ (reference sequence). This CDR3 is built from 15 residues. CDR3 in DNA: TGTGCCAGCAGCTTTAGCACAGGGGGCCAAGAGACCCAGTACTTC. This codes for CASSFSTGGQETQYF.

The V and J genes are TRBV18 and TRBJ1-6, with D unclear. Trimming cost V 6 bases and J 7 bases, with 13 bases left between them. Germline CDR1 KGHSH, CDR2 LQKENI. CDR3 length equals 14 residues. The CDR3 DNA is TGTGCCAGCTCGTCCGGACGGCAAAATTCACCCCTCCACTTT. Protein sequence: CASSSGRQNSPLHF.

The genes are TRBV5-1 and TRBJ2-2; 8 bases line up with TRBD2. The CDR3 length is 14 residues. J was trimmed by 4 bases and V by 2 bases; bases with no gene match: 1. Per germline, CDR1 SGHRS and CDR2 YFSETQ. CDR3 sequence (DNA): TGCGCCAGCAGCTTAGCGGGAGCCACCGGGGAGCTGTTTTTT. As protein: CASSLAGATGELFF.

This chain joins TRBV11-1 and TRBJ2-5; TRBD2 matches at 8 bases. With 2 bases clipped from V and 5 bases from J, the junction kept 7 bases outside the gene matches. The CDR3 runs 15 residues. Germline assignment: CDR1 SGHAT and CDR2 FQDESV (reference sequence). Here the CDR3 reads CASSLSRGRLETQYF. CDR3 nucleotides: TGTGCCAGCAGCTTATCCCGCGGGAGGTTGGAGACCCAGTACTTC.

The chain is built from TRBV30 and TRBJ2-5; D call uncertain. The germline V and J ends were trimmed by 0 bases and 5 bases, with 13 bases remaining between them. Germline V gene lookup returns CDR1 GTSNPN and CDR2 SVGIG (reference sequence). CDR3 length equals 14 residues. CDR3 DNA: TGTGCCTGGAGTGTAGGGTCGAATGGTGAGACCCAGTACTTC. This encodes CAWSVGSNGETQYF.

The CDR3 nucleotides are TGTGCCAGCAGTTTGGGACGGAGAATCTATGGCTACACCTTC. It translates to CASSLGRRIYGYTF. The chain is built from TRBV28 and TRBJ1-2, with D perhaps matching TRBD1 (5 bases). The CDR3 runs 14 residues. The V gene's germline CDR1 is MDHEN and CDR2 SYDVKM. With 3 bases removed from V and 4 bases from J, the gap between germline ends came to 12 bases.

The rearrangement links TRBV5-4 to TRBJ2-5, with TRBD1 identical over 9 bases. This CDR3 has 16 amino acids. Per the germline V gene, CDR1 is SGHNT and CDR2 is YYREEE (reference sequence). After removal of 5 bases from V and 5 bases from J, the junction contained 13 bases not matched to a gene. The CDR3 loop is CASRTTSGQGGETQYF. CDR3 sequence (DNA): TGTGCCAGCAGAACCACCTCGGGACAGGGAGGCGAGACCCAGTACTTC.

CDR3 DNA sequence: TGTGCCAGCAGTTACGTACCCGGTGGGAACCAAGAGACCCAGTACTTC. It yields the protein CASSYVPGGNQETQYF. The genes are TRBV6-5 and TRBJ2-5; no clear D gene. Germline CDR1 and CDR2: MNHEY and SVGAGI. CDR3 length: 16 residues. Trimming pared 2 bases from V and 0 bases from J, leaving 13 bases between.